This TCR beta chain is from a study of CD8 T cells in ankylosing spondylitis. TCRdb independently ran MiXCR on the 5' RACE reads; one entry per CDR3 protein. The sample has fewer than 650,000 distinct CDR3 sequences; approximately 11% are singletons. Trimming took 6 bases from V and 8 from J; bases not matched to a gene: 12. CDR1 is SGHTA, CDR2 FQGNSA, per germline. This CDR3 contains 15 residues. Notes on the study in general: Ankylosing spondylitis blood appeared to be characterized by a TCR beta motif of several highly homologous variants.

This clonotype was seen only a few times. Antigen: not known. Sample: blood, either unsorted or a sorted T cell fraction (not recorded which). The V gene is TRBV7-2, the J gene TRBJ2-1, with 8 bases lining up with TRBD1. This TCR was sampled from a male donor with ankylosing spondylitis. The CDR3 region has the DNA TGTGCCAGCAGGTCTACTGCAGGGGGCCGGTATGAGCAGTTCTTC. Amino acid sequence: CASRSTAGGRYEQFF.